The clone carrying this TCR beta chain was seen only once. These data originate in a study of blood T cell repertoires in COVID-19. On the study more broadly: From T cells, B-cell-depleted T cells, or PBMCs came the material, which was cDNA or gDNA.

The CDR3 covers 18 residues. V dropped 3 bases and J dropped 4; count of bases not matched to a gene: 11. Looked up from germline, CDR1 is KGHDR and CDR2 is SFDVKD. TCRdb keeps only in-frame clones here, not all; method: immunoSEQ multiplex PCR. This repertoire shows 70,000 to 95,000 clones, 81% found once; its top ten account for approximately 13%. V and J are TRBV24-1 and TRBJ2-6, with 7 bases aligning to TRBD1. This receptor was obtained from a human donor in a cohort sampled during active COVID-19. Sequenced input: peripheral blood. CDR3 region: CATSDPTGSLSGANVLTF. The CDR3 nucleotides read TGTGCCACCAGTGATCCGACAGGGAGTCTTTCCGGGGCCAACGTCCTGACTTTC.